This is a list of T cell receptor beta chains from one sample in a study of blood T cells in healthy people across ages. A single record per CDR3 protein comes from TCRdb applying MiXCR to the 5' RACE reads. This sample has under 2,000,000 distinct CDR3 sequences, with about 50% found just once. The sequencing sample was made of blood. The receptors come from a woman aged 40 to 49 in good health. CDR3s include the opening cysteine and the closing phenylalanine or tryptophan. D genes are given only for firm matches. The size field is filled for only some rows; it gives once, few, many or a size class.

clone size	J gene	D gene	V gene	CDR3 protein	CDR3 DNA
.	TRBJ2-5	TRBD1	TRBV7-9	CASSLGGQPFVQETQYF	TGTGCCAGCAGCTTAGGGGGACAGCCTTTCGTGCAAGAGACCCAGTACTTC
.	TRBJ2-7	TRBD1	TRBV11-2	CASSLLGTGAAYEQYF	TGTGCCAGCAGCCTTCTTGGGACAGGAGCCGCCTACGAGCAGTACTTC
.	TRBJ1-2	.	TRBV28	CASRPSSLPRGYTF	TGTGCCAGCAGACCCAGTTCACTCCCGAGGGGCTACACCTTC
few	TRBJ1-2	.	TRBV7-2	CASSSLRAGYGYTF	TGTGCCAGCAGCTCCCTAAGGGCTGGGTATGGCTACACCTTC
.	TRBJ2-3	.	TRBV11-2	CVSSLRRDTSTDTQYF	TGTGTCAGCAGCTTAAGGAGGGACACTAGCACAGATACGCAGTATTTT
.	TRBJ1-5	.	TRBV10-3	CAISESSDSNQPQHF	TGTGCCATCAGTGAGTCTTCGGATAGCAATCAGCCCCAGCATTTT
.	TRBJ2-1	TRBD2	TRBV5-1	CVSSLGLEGNEQFF	TGCGTCAGCAGCTTGGGACTAGAGGGCAATGAGCAGTTCTTC
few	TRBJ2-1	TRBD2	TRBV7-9	CASSPPGLAGRDEQFF	TGTGCCAGCAGCCCACCGGGACTAGCGGGGAGGGATGAGCAGTTCTTC
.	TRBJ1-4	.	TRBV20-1	CSAREWSPVATNEKLFF	TGCAGTGCTAGAGAGTGGTCGCCAGTGGCAACTAATGAAAAACTGTTTTTT
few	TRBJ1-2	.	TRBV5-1	CASSPSSQIYGYTF	TGCGCCAGCAGCCCCTCCAGCCAGATCTATGGCTACACCTTC
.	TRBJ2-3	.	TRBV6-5	CASSYQSRTLFTDTQYF	TGTGCCAGCAGTTACCAGAGCAGGACCTTATTCACAGATACGCAGTATTTT
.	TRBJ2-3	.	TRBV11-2	CASGRRRGGATQYF	TGTGCCAGCGGACGAAGGAGGGGGGGGGCTACGCAGTATTTT
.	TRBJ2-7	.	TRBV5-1	CASSLVSARTSVYEQYF	TGCGCCAGCAGCTTGGTATCAGCTCGGACCTCGGTCTACGAGCAGTACTTC
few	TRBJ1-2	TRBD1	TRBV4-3	CASSHLSGQGRSYGYTF	TGCGCCAGCAGCCACCTCTCCGGACAGGGGCGGAGCTATGGCTACACCTTC
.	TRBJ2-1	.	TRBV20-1	CSARAGVYDEQFF	TGCAGTGCTAGGGCAGGGGTGTACGATGAGCAGTTCTTC
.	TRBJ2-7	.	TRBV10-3	CAISEAGPSSYEQYF	TGTGCCATCAGTGAGGCGGGACCAAGCTCCTACGAGCAGTACTTC
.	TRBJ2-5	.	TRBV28	CASSHGGGQGSWETQYF	TGTGCCAGCAGTCACGGCGGCGGGCAGGGAAGCTGGGAGACCCAGTACTTC
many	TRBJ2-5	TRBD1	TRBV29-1	CSSGQGQETQYF	TGCAGCTCAGGACAGGGCCAAGAGACCCAGTACTTC
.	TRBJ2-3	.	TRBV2	CATSEGEDTQYF	TGTGCCACCAGTGAGGGGGAAGATACGCAGTATTTT
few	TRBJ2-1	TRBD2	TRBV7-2	CASSFSGGGAGEQFF	TGTGCCAGCAGCTTCTCTGGCGGGGGGGCAGGGGAGCAGTTCTTC
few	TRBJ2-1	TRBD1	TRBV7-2	CASSSAGDRGTKQFF	TGTGCCAGCAGCTCCGCCGGGGACAGGGGTACTAAGCAGTTCTTC
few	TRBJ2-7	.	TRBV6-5	CASSRGKYEQYF	TGTGCCAGCAGCCGGGGGAAATACGAGCAGTACTTC
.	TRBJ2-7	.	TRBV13	CASSFRTEGGEQYF	TGTGCCAGCAGCTTTCGGACAGAGGGTGGCGAGCAGTACTTC
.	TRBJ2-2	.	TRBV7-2	CASSLDRRSGELFF	TGTGCCAGCAGCTTAGATAGGCGCTCCGGGGAGCTGTTTTTT
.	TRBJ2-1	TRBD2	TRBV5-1	CASSLALAGGPVNEQFF	TGCGCCAGCAGCTTGGCTCTAGCGGGGGGGCCCGTCAATGAGCAGTTCTTC
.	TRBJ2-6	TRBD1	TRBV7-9	CASSRQGRISGANVLTF	TGTGCCAGCAGCCGACAGGGGAGGATCTCTGGGGCCAACGTCCTGACTTTC